Presented here are 27 T cell receptor beta chains from one specimen sequenced in a study of tumor and adjacent non-tumor tissue in lung cancer. The template was RNA from unsorted bulk tissue. The library came from three nested PCR rounds adapted from ARM-PCR protocols. TCRdb fed the multiplex PCR reads into MiXCR, producing one record per CDR3 protein. The sample holds approximately 150,000 distinct CDR3 sequences, around two thirds seen once. The specimen sequenced was lung tumor tissue. The receptors were gathered from a man in his sixties with small cell lung cancer.

A remark on this clonotype: A much larger clonotype is one base distant, so this may be a read error. J is TRBJ1-2 and V is TRBV6-5; D is perhaps TRBD1 (6 bases). This CDR3 is 13 amino acids long. CDR1 and CDR2 (germline): MNHEY, SVGAGI. The CDR3 DNA is TGTGCCATCAGTTACCCCAGGGGATATGGCTACACCTTC. Translated, it gives CAISYPRGYGYTF.

The chain is built from TRBV10-3 and TRBJ2-1; 9 bases are shared with TRBD2. Germline-derived CDR1 and CDR2 are ENHRY and SYGVKD. V was pared by 10 bases and J by 2 bases, with 6 bases of the junction left unmatched. This CDR3 comprises 14 residues. CDR3 coding DNA: TGTGCCACACGACTAGCGGAGGCCTACAATGAGCAGTTCTTC. Residues: CATRLAEAYNEQFF.

The CDR3 nucleotides read TGTGCCAGCAGCTTAGGATCTAGCGGGAGCCACGAGCAGTGGGTC. Encoded protein: CASSLGSSGSHEQWV. The V gene is TRBV11-2, the J gene TRBJ2-7; 10 bases are shared with TRBD2. Germline V gives CDR1 SGHAT, CDR2 FQNNGV. The CDR3 covers 15 residues.

Remarks on this clonotype: The germline gene is not matched at one end of the junction; a read error may be the cause. The chain uses TRBV29-1 and TRBJ2-5; no firm D call. CDR3 size: 13 residues. Germline V gene data show CDR1 as SQVTM and CDR2 as ANQGSEA. As DNA, the CDR3 is TGCAGAGTTGGGGTTACCAGCGAAGAGACCCAGTACTTC. Its protein is CRVGVTSEETQYF.

On this clonotype: A junction end diverges from the germline sequence, so it may reflect a read error. The chain links TRBV13 to TRBJ1-1; D not resolved. This CDR3 contains 15 residues. Germline values: CDR1 PRHDT, CDR2 FYEKMQ (reference sequence). The CDR3 DNA follows: TGTGCCAGCAGGACTCGGGGAGGCATGAACACTGGAGCTTTCTTC. This gives the protein CASRTRGGMNTGAFF.

The table lists this clonotype with a few counts. This chain connects TRBV12-5 to TRBJ2-1; no clear D. CDR1 and CDR2 (germline): LGHNT, FRNRAP. Deletions cut 7 bases from V and 3 bases from J, with 7 bases between. CDR3 length equals 12 residues. The CDR3 coding sequence is TGTGCTAGTGCTTGGGACTACAATGAGCAGTTCTTC. As protein: CASAWDYNEQFF.

Details on this clonotype: Germline and junction disagree at one end, which may indicate a read error. The chain couples TRBV11-2 to TRBJ2-7, with D possibly TRBD2 on 5 matching bases. The CDR3 is made up of 14 amino acids. Germline loops: CDR1 SGHAT, CDR2 FQNNGV. The CDR3 protein is CASSSTGIIYGQYF. DNA of the CDR3: TGTGCAAGCAGCTCTACCGGGATCATATACGGGCAGTACTTC.

As to this clonotype: A read error is likely, as this CDR3 ends without the conserved phenylalanine or tryptophan. The chain is built from TRBV5-1 and TRBJ2-3; 12 bases match TRBD1. The germline CDR1 and CDR2 sequences are SGHRS and YFSETQ. CDR3 length: 15 amino acids. The CDR3 loop is CATSVGQGAADTQYL. CDR3 coding DNA: TGCGCCACCAGCGTGGGACAGGGGGCAGCAGATACGCAGTATCTT.

Note on this clonotype: Given the absence of the conserved phenylalanine or tryptophan at the CDR3 end, a read error is likely. This chain links TRBV20-1 with TRBJ1-5; D is unresolved. This CDR3 comprises 14 residues. V was shortened by 6 bases and J by 5 bases, with 17 bases between the two germline ends. From germline, CDR1 is DFQATT and CDR2 SNEGSKA (reference sequence). The CDR3 DNA sequence: TGCAGTGCGAAGACGGCGGGTGTAGATCAGCCCCAGCATTTA. This translates into CSAKTAGVDQPQHL.

Concerning this clonotype itself: Without the conserved terminal phenylalanine or tryptophan, this CDR3 likely stems from a read error. This chain links TRBV11-1 with TRBJ2-7; 11 nucleotides match TRBD2. The length of the CDR3 is 18 residues. Per germline, CDR1 SGHAT and CDR2 FQDESV (reference sequence). CDR3 region: CVSSTVLGLAGLSAEQYL. CDR3 in DNA: TGTGTCAGCAGCACCGTTCTTGGACTAGCGGGCTTGTCGGCCGAGCAGTACCTC.

This clonotype was detected only once. A much larger clone is a single base away; this may be a read error. CDR3 loop: CASGGQGTPWELFF. The CDR3 nucleotides are TGTGCCAGCGGGGGACAGGGGACACCCTGGGAGCTGTTTTTT. This chain links TRBV6-5 with TRBJ2-2, with TRBD1 identical over 10 bases. CDR1 MNHEY and CDR2 SVGAGI come from the germline V gene. There are 14 residues in the CDR3. Trimming cost V 8 bases and J 9 bases; bases outside gene matches: 9.

A word on this clonotype: The CDR3 does not end in the conserved phenylalanine or tryptophan, so this is likely a read error. The rearrangement joins TRBV20-1 to TRBJ2-3; 7 bases are a match to TRBD2. The ends lost 3 bases at V and 2 bases at J; junction bases unmatched: 8. This CDR3 contains 15 residues. Germline CDR1 reads DFQATT; CDR2 reads SNEGSKA (reference sequence). The CDR3 loop reads CSASRTSGHTDTQYL. For the CDR3, the DNA is TGCAGTGCTAGTCGGACTAGTGGACACACAGATACGCAGTATTTG.

In this sample, this clonotype turned up many times. The genes are TRBV11-3 and TRBJ2-5; maybe TRBD2 (6 bases). Germline V gene lookup returns CDR1 SGHNT and CDR2 YENEEA. The CDR3 totals 14 residues. Trimming cost V 1 base and J 6 bases, with 12 bases left between them. The CDR3 region has the DNA TGTGCCAGCAGCTTAGGTTACAGCGGGCAGACCCAGTACTTC. Translating it yields CASSLGYSGQTQYF.

Concerning this clonotype itself: One junction end does not reproduce the germline sequence, and a read error may be involved. V gene TRBV6-5 combines with J gene TRBJ2-2; TRBD2 matches 9 bases. The CDR3 runs to 16 residues. Germline assignment: CDR1 MNHEY and CDR2 SVGAGI. The CDR3 DNA reads TGTGTCAGCAGTCAGGGACTAGCTGCAGGCACCGGGGAGCTGTTTTTT. Amino acid sequence: CVSSQGLAAGTGELFF.

The sample holds a few counts of this clonotype. The genes are TRBV6-1 and TRBJ1-4; D unresolved. Trimming took 5 bases from V and 8 from J, leaving 15 bases between them. Germline V gene data show CDR1 as MNHNS and CDR2 as SASEGT. This CDR3 comprises 14 residues. CDR3 sequence: CASSPRRAEEKLFF. The CDR3 DNA sequence: TGTGCCAGCAGTCCCAGGAGGGCAGAGGAAAAACTGTTTTTT.

About this clonotype: A read error may account for a junction end that differs from germline. The chain links TRBV11-2 to TRBJ2-1, with D maybe TRBD2 (6 bases). Germline V gene sequence: CDR1 SGHAT, CDR2 FQNNGV. The CDR3 extends over 16 amino acids. The CDR3 loop reads CTSSLEAGTSYNELFF. The CDR3 DNA reads as TGTACCAGCAGCTTAGAGGCGGGGACCTCCTACAATGAGCTGTTCTTC.

The chain joins TRBV18 to TRBJ2-4; the match to TRBD2 covers 7 bases. Germline V gives CDR1 KGHSH, CDR2 LQKENI. J gave up 8 bases and V 4 bases, and 5 bases lay outside the gene matches. CDR3 length: 13 amino acids. CDR3 bases: TGTGCCAGCTCACGGACTAGTTGCGACATTCAGTACTTC. It encodes CASSRTSCDIQYF.

The chain employs TRBV6-1 and TRBJ2-2; D remains ambiguous. Germline CDR1 is MNHNS and CDR2 is SASEGT. The V gene lost 6 bases and the J gene lost 6 bases, with 8 bases spanning the gap. CDR3 length equals 12 residues. CDR3 in DNA: TGTGCCAGCAGCTCATGGGCCGGGGAGCTGTTTTTT. As protein: CASSSWAGELFF.

As to this clonotype: A much larger clone lies one base from this, so it may be a read error. The chain employs TRBV30 and TRBJ2-7; maybe TRBD2 (5 bases). Germline V gene lookup returns CDR1 GTSNPN and CDR2 SVGIG (reference sequence). The CDR3 has 15 amino acids. V lost 7 bases and J lost 5, with 24 bases in between. The CDR3 sequence: CASSRPSRSSHEQYF. The CDR3 DNA sequence: TGTGCCTCCTCCCGGCCTAGCAGGAGTAGCCACGAGCAGTACTTC.

On this clonotype itself: A read error may produce the germline difference seen at one junction end. V is TRBV20-1 and J is TRBJ1-5; 10 bases are a match to TRBD1. The germline V gene has CDR1 DFQATT and CDR2 SNEGSKA (reference sequence). The length of the CDR3 is 12 residues. Written as DNA, the CDR3 is TGCAGTGCGACAGGGGGCAATCAGCCCCTGCATTTT. Its protein is CSATGGNQPLHF.

Of note for this clonotype: This CDR3 is missing its conserved last phenylalanine or tryptophan, likely due to a read error. V usage is TRBV20-1 and J usage is TRBJ2-3; no reliable D call. CDR1 DFQATT and CDR2 SNEGSKA come from the germline V gene (reference sequence). CDR3 length: 12 amino acids. V lost 1 base and J lost 2, with 4 bases in between. The CDR3 DNA reads TGCAGTGCTAGAGGAACCACAGATACGCAGTATATT. This gives the protein CSARGTTDTQYI.

The rearrangement links TRBV12-3 or TRBV12-4 to TRBJ2-7, with 12 bases that match TRBD2. The CDR3 spans 14 residues. V was pared by 6 bases and J by 7 bases, with 7 bases of the junction left unmatched. Here the CDR3 reads CASSGLAGRGEQYF. CDR3 sequence (DNA): TGTGCCAGCAGCGGACTAGCGGGAAGGGGGGAGCAGTACTTC.

The table lists this clonotype with many counts. V usage is TRBV4-2 and J usage is TRBJ2-3; TRBD2 matches at 11 bases. Per the germline V gene, CDR1 is LGHNA and CDR2 is YNFKEQ. This CDR3 contains 15 residues. The junction had 2 bases not matched to a gene; V was cut back by 3 bases and J by 3 bases. The DNA of the CDR3 is TGTGCCAGCAGCCAGGGACTAGCGGAGACAGATACGCAGTATTTT. It codes for CASSQGLAETDTQYF.

This clonotype was seen only once. Since the CDR3 does not end with the conserved phenylalanine or tryptophan, this likely comes from a read error. As DNA, the CDR3 is TGCACCAGCAGCCAAGATCTCCTGCCAGGGGCGGATTACAATGGGCAGTTCTAC. Its translation is CTSSQDLLPGADYNGQFY. This chain joins TRBV4-1 and TRBJ2-1, with D possibly being TRBD1 (6 bases). Germline V gene data show CDR1 as MGHRA and CDR2 as YSYEKL. The CDR3 covers 18 residues.

The DNA for the CDR3 is TGCAGTGCTAGATCGTCGAGCAGGGCCTACAATGAGCAGTTCTTC. Protein sequence: CSARSSSRAYNEQFF. The chain carries TRBV20-1 and TRBJ2-1; D possibly corresponds to TRBD1 (5 bases). This CDR3 is 15 amino acids long. V lost 2 bases, J lost 2 bases, and 13 bases lay in between. CDR1 is DFQATT, CDR2 SNEGSKA, per germline (reference sequence).

Concerning this clonotype: At one boundary the junction diverges from the germline segment, which might be a read error. This sequence joins TRBV11-3 and TRBJ2-1, with D maybe TRBD2 (5 bases). Germline loops: CDR1 SGHNT, CDR2 YENEEA. This CDR3 comprises 15 residues. In DNA, the CDR3 is TGTGCTAGCAGCTTGGGCGAGAGGGCCTTGGGTGAGCAGTTCTTC. It codes for CASSLGERALGEQFF.

A word on this clonotype: A much larger clone lies a single base off, so this may be a read error. The V gene is TRBV20-1, the J gene TRBJ2-3; perhaps TRBD2 as D (5 bases). V was trimmed by 7 bases and J by 6 bases, leaving 23 bases between them. The CDR3 is 15 amino acids. Germline CDR1 and CDR2: DFQATT and SNEGSKA (reference sequence). The DNA of the CDR3 is TGCAGTGTCCCCCCGGACCAGAGGGCCTGGGATACGCAGTATTTT. Amino acid sequence: CSVPPDQRAWDTQYF.